This TCR beta chain was captured in a study of cytomegalovirus exposure and HLA in healthy donors. PCR was performed using 60 Vbeta and 13 Jbeta primers. The table came from immunoSEQ multiplex PCR; TCRdb's copy has only in-frame clones and leaves some out. The table includes some 89,000 clones, around 84% detected once. The CDR3 spans 16 residues. Trimming left V 4 bases short and J 0 bases short, with 15 bases between. Germline CDR1 reads LGHNA; CDR2 reads YNFKEQ. V gene TRBV4-2 combines with J gene TRBJ1-2, with a possible D match to TRBD1 (6 bases). This TCR derives from a man aged 40-55 years in good health and CMV-seropositive. Sample: PBMCs. The CDR3 protein is CASSRLTGSSNYGYTF. The CDR3 DNA follows: TGTGCCAGCAGCCGACTGACAGGTTCCTCTAACTATGGCTACACCTTC.